This T cell receptor (beta chain) was identified during a study of a mutant IDH1 vaccine in newly diagnosed glioma. Looking at the study overall: Patients got radiotherapy, temozolomide, or both beforehand, and most got both.

This clone was counted a few times. Its antigen is currently unknown. General observations from the study: Whatever changes occurred in top peripheral T cell clonotypes seemed unrelated to pseudoprogression.

Time point denoted: baseline, week 1 (first vaccination visit). Regarding treatment: pre-vaccination baseline after standard-of-care therapy. The CDR3 sequence is 14 residues long. CDR1 and CDR2 from the germline V gene are SGDLS and YYNGEE. Trimming took off 2 bases at V and 1 base at J, with 8 bases between the two ends. Sequenced by immunoSEQ multiplex PCR; TCRdb stores in-frame clones only, minus some. Of approximately 88,000 clones listed, over 75% are singletons. This clonotype was obtained from a man in his forties or fifties with glioma. This chain connects TRBV9 to TRBJ2-3; D gene uncertain. This specimen was PBMCs, taken from a glioma patient treated with radiotherapy, temozolomide or both. CDR3 nucleotides: TGTGCCAGCAGCGTCGAGCAGCGCACAGATACGCAGTATTTT. Translating gives CASSVEQRTDTQYF.